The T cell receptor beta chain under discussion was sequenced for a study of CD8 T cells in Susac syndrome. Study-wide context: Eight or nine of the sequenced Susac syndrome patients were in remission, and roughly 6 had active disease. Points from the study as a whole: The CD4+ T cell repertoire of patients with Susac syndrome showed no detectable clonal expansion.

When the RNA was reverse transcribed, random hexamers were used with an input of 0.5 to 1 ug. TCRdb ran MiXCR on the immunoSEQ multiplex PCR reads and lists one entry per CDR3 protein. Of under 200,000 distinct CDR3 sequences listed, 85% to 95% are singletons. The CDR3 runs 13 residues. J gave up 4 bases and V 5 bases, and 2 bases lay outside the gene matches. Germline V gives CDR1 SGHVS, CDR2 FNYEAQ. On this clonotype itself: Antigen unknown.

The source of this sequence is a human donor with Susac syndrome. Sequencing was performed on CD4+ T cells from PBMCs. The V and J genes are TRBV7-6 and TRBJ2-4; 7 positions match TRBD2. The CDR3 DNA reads TGTGCCAGCAGCGAGGGAGGGAAAAACATTCAGTACTTC. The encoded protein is CASSEGGKNIQYF.